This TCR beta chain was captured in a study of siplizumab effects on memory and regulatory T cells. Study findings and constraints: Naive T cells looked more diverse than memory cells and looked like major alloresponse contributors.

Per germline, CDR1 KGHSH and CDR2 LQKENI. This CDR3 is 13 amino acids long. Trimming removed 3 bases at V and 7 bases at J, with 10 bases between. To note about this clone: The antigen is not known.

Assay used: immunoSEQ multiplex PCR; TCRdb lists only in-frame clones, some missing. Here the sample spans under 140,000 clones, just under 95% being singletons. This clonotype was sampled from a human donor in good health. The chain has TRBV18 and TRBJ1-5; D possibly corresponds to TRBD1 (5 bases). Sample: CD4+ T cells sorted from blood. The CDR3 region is CASSPRDQQPQHF. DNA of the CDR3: TGTGCCAGCTCACCCCGGGACCAACAGCCCCAGCATTTT. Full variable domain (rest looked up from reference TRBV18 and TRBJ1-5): NAGVMQNPRHLVRRRGQEARLRCSPMKGHSHVYWYRQLPEEGLKFMVYLQKENIIDESGMPKERFSAEFPKEGPSILRIQQVVRGDSAAYFCASSPRDQQPQHFGDGTRLSIL.